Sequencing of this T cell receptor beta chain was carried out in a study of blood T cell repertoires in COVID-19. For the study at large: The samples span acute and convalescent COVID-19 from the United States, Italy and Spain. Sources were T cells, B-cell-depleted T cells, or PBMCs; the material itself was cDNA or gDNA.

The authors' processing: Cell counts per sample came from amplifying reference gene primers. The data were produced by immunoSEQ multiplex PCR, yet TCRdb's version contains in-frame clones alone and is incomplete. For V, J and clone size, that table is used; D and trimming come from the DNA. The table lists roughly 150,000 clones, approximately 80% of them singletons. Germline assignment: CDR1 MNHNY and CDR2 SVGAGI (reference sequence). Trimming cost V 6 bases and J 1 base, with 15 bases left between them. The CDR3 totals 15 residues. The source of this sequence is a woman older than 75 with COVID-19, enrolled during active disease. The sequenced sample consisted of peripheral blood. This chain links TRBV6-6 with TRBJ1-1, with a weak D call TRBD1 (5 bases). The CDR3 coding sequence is TGTGCCAGCAGCCGGGGGGTAGGGACGAACACTGAAGCTTTCTTT. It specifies CASSRGVGTNTEAFF.